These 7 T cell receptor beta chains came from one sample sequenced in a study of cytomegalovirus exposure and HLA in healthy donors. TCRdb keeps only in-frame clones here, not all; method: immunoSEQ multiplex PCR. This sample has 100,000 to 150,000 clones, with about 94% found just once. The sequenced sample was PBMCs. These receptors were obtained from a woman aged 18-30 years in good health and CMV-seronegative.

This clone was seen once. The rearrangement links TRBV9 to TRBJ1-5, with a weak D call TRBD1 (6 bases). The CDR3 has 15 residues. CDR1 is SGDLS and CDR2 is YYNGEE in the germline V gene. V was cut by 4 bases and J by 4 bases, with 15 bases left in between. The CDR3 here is CASSIGGQKNQPQHF. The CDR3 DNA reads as TGTGCCAGCAGCATAGGGGGGCAGAAAAATCAGCCCCAGCATTTT.

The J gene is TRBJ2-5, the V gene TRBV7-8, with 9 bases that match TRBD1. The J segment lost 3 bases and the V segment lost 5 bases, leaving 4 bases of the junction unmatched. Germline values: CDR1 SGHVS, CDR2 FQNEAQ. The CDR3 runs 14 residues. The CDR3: CASSQRQGEETQYF. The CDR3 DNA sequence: TGTGCCAGCAGCCAACGACAGGGGGAAGAGACCCAGTACTTC.

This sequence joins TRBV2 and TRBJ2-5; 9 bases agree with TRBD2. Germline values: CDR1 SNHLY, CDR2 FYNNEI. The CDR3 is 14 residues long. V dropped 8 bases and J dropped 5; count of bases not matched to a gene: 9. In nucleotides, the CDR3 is TGTGCCAGCGGGGGCATGGCGGGAGGGGAGACCCAGTACTTC. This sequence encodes CASGGMAGGETQYF.

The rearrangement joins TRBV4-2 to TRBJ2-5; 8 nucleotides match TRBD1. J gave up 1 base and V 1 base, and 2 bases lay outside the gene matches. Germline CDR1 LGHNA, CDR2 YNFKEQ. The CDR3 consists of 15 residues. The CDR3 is CASSQGQGTQETQYF. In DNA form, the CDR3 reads TGTGCCAGCAGCCAAGGACAGGGGACCCAAGAGACCCAGTACTTC.

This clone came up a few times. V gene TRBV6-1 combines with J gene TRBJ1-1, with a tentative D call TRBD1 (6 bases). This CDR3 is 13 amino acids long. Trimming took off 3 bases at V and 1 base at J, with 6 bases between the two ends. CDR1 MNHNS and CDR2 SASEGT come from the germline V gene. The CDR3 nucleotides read TGTGCCAGCAGTGAGGGGGCGAACACTGAAGCTTTCTTT. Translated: CASSEGANTEAFF.

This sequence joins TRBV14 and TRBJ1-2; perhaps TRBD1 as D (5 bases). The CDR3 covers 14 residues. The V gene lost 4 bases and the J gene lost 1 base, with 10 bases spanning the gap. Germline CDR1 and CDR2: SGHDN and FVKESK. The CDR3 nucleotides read TGTGCCAGCAGCCCCGACAGTTTTAACTATGGCTACACCTTC. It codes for CASSPDSFNYGYTF.

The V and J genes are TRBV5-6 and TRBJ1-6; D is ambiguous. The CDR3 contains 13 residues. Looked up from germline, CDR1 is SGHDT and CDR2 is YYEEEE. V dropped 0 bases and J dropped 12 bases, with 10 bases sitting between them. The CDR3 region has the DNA TGTGCCAGCAGCTTGGCAGGCCAGCAACCCCTCCACTTT. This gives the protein CASSLAGQQPLHF.